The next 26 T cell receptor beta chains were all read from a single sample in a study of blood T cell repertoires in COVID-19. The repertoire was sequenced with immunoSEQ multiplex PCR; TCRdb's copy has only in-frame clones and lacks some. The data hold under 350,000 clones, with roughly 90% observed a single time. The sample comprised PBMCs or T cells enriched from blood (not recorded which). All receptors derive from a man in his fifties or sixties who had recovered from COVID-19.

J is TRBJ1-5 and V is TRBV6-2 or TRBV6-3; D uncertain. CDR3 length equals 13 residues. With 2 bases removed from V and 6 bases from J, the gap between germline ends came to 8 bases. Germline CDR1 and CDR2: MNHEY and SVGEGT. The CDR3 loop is CASSYAETQPQHF. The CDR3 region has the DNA TGTGCCAGCAGTTACGCGGAAACTCAGCCCCAGCATTTT.

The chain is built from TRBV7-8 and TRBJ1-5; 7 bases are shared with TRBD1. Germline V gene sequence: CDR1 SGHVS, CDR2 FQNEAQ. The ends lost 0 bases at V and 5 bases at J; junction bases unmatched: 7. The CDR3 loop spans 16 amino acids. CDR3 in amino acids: CASSLAQNRGYQPQHF. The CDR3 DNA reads TGTGCCAGCAGCTTAGCACAAAACAGGGGTTATCAGCCCCAGCATTTT. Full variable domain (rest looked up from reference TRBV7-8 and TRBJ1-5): GAGVSQSPRYKVAKRGQDVALRCDPISGHVSLFWYQQALGQGPEFLTYFQNEAQLDKSGLPSDRFFAERPEGSVSTLKIQRTQQEDSAVYLCASSLAQNRGYQPQHFGDGTRLSIL.

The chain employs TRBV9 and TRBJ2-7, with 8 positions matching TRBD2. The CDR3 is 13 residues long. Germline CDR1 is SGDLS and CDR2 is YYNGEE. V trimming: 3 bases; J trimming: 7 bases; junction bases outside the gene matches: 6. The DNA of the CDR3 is TGTGCCAGCAGCGCATCGACTAGCGCAGAGCAGTACTTC. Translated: CASSASTSAEQYF.

The CDR3 DNA is TGTGCCAGCAGTGATCAGATCTCTGGAAACACCATATATTTT. Translating gives CASSDQISGNTIYF. The chain carries TRBV2 and TRBJ1-3; no definite D call. Germline V gene data show CDR1 as SNHLY and CDR2 as FYNNEI. The CDR3 loop spans 14 amino acids. Between the trimmed V and J ends, which lost 3 bases and 0 bases, there was a span of 6 bases.

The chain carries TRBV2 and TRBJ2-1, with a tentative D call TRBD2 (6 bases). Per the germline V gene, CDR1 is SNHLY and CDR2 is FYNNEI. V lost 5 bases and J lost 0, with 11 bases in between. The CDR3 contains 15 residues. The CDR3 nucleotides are TGTGCCAGCAGTATAGCGGAGAGCTCCTACAATGAGCAGTTCTTC. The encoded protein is CASSIAESSYNEQFF. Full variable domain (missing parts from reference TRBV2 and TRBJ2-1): EPEVTQTPSHQVTQMGQEVILRCVPISNHLYFYWYRQILGQKVEFLVSFYNNEISEKSEIFDDQFSVERPDGSNFTLKIRSTKLEDSAMYFCASSIAESSYNEQFFGPGTRLTVL.

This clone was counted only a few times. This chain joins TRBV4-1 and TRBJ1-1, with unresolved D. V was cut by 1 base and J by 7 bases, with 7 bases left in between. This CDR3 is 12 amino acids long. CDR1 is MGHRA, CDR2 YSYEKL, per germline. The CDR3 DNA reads TGCGCCAGCAGCCAAGGAACAGATGAAGCTTTCTTT. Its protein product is CASSQGTDEAFF.

CDR3 DNA: TGTGCCATCAGTGATTCGCAGGGGTGGGACGGCTACACCTTC. It is translated as CAISDSQGWDGYTF. J is TRBJ1-2 and V is TRBV10-3; a weak D match, TRBD1 (6 bases). Germline values: CDR1 ENHRY, CDR2 SYGVKD. The V end lost 3 bases, the J end lost 8 bases, and 16 bases lay between the germline ends. This CDR3 has 14 residues.

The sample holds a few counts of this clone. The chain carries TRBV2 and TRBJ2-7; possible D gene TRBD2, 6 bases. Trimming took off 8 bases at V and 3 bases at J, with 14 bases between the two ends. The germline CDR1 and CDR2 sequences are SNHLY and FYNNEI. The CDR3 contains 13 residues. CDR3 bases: TGTGCCAGCGCCGGGCGGAGGGTCTACGAGCAGTACTTC. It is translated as CASAGRRVYEQYF. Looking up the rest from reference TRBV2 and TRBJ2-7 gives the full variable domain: EPEVTQTPSHQVTQMGQEVILRCVPISNHLYFYWYRQILGQKVEFLVSFYNNEISEKSEIFDDQFSVERPDGSNFTLKIRSTKLEDSAMYFCASAGRRVYEQYFGPGTRLTVT.

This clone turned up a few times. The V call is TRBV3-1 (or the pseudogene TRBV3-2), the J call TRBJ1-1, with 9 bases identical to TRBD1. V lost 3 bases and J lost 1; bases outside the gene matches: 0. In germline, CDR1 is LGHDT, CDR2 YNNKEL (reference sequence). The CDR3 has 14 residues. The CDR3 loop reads CASSQTGGNTEAFF. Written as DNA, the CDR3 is TGTGCCAGCAGCCAGACAGGGGGGAACACTGAAGCTTTCTTT.

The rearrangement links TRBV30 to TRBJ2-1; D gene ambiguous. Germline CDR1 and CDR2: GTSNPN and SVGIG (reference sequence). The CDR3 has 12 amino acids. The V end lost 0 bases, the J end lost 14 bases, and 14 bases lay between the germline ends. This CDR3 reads CAWSVQSNPKFF. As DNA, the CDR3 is TGTGCCTGGAGTGTTCAGTCAAACCCGAAGTTCTTC.

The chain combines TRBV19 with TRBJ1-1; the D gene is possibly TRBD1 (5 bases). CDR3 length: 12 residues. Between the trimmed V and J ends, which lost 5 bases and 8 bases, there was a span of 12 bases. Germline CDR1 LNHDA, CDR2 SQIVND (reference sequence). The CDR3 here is CASSYRMTEAFF. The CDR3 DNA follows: TGTGCCAGTAGTTACAGGATGACCGAAGCTTTCTTT.

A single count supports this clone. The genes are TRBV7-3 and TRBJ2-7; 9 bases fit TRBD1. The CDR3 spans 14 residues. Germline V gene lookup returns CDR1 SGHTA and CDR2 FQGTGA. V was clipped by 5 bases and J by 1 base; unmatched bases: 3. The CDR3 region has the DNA TGTGCCAGCAGCCCCGGGACAGGGTCCTACGAGCAGTACTTC. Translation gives CASSPGTGSYEQYF.

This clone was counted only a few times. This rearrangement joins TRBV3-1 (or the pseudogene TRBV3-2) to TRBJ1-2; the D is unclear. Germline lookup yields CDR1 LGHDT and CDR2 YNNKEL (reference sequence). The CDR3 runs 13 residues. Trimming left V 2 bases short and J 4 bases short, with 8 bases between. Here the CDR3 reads CASSQPRSYGYTF. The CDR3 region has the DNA TGTGCCAGCAGCCAACCCCGCAGCTATGGCTACACCTTC.

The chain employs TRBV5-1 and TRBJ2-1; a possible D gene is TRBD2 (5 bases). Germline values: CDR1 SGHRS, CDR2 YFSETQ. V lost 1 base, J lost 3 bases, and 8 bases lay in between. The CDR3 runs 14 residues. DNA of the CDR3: TGCGCCAGCAGCTTGAGAGGGAACTACAATGAGCAGTTCTTC. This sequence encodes CASSLRGNYNEQFF.

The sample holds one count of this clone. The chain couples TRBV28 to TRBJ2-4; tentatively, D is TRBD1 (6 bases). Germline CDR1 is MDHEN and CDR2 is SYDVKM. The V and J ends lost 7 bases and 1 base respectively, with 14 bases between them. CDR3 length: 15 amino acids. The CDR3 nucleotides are TGTGCCAGCACTCCAGGGGATATCGCCAAAAACATTCAGTACTTC. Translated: CASTPGDIAKNIQYF.

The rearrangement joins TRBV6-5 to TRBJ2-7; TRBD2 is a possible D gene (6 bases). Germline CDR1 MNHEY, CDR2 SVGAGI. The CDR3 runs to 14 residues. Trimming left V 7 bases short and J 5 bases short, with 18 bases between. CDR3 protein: CASTRTKGSHEQYF. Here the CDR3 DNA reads TGTGCCAGCACCCGGACTAAGGGATCCCACGAGCAGTACTTC.

As DNA, the CDR3 is TGTGCCTGGAGTGTACAGTCCCGTTCAGATACGCAGTATTTT. Its protein product is CAWSVQSRSDTQYF. The V and J genes are TRBV30 and TRBJ2-3; no reliable D call. The CDR3 loop spans 14 amino acids. The V end lost 0 bases, the J end lost 4 bases, and 11 bases lay between the germline ends. Germline values: CDR1 GTSNPN, CDR2 SVGIG (reference sequence). The whole variable domain, remainder taken from reference TRBV30 and TRBJ2-3, is SQTIHQWPATLVQPVGSPLSLECTVEGTSNPNLYWYRQAAGRGLQLLFYSVGIGQISSEVPQNLSASRPQDRQFILSSKKLLLSDSGFYLCAWSVQSRSDTQYFGPGTRLTVL.

CDR3 nucleotide sequence: TGTGCCAGCAGTTTAGCCCCATGGGGAGCCGAGCAGTACTTC. Its translation: CASSLAPWGAEQYF. The V gene is TRBV27, the J gene TRBJ2-7; possible D gene TRBD2, 5 bases. Deletions cut 2 bases from V and 6 bases from J, with 14 bases between. CDR3 length equals 14 residues. Per germline, CDR1 MNHEY and CDR2 SMNVEV (reference sequence).

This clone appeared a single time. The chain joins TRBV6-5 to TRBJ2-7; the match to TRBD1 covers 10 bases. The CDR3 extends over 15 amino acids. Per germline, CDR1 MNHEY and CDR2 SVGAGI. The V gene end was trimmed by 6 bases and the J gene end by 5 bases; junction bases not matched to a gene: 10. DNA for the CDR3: TGTGCCAGCAGCCCCGGGACAGGGGTCGGGGACGAGCAGTACTTC. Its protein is CASSPGTGVGDEQYF.

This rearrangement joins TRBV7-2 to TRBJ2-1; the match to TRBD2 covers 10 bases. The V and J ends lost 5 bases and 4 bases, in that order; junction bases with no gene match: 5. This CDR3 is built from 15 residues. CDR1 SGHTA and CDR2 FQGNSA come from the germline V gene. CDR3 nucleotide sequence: TGTGCCAGCAGCAACAGCGGGGGGGCGTACAATGAGCAGTTCTTC. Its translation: CASSNSGGAYNEQFF.

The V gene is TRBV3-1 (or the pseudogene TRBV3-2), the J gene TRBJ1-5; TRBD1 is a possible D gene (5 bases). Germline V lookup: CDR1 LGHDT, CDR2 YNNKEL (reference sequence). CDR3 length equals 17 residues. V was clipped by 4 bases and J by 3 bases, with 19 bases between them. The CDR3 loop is CASSPVRACRVNQPQHF. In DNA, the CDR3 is TGTGCCAGCAGCCCCGTGCGCGCCTGCAGGGTCAATCAGCCCCAGCATTTT.

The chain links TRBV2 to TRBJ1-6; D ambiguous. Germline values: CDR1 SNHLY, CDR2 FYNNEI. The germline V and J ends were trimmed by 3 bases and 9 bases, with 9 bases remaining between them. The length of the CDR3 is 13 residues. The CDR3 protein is CASSEDLGSPLHF. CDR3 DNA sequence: TGTGCCAGCAGTGAGGATCTAGGTTCACCCCTCCACTTT.

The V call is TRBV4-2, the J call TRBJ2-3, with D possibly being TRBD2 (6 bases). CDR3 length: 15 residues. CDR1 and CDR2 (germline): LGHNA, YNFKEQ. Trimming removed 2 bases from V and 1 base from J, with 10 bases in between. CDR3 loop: CASSQPGGGTDTQYF. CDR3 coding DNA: TGTGCCAGCAGCCAACCAGGAGGGGGCACAGATACGCAGTATTTT.

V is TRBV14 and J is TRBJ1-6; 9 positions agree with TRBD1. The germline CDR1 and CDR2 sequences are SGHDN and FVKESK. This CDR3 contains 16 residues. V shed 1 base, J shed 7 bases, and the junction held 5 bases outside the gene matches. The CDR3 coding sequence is TGTGCCAGCAGCCAAGTCGGGACAGGGTCAAATTCACCCCTCCACTTT. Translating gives CASSQVGTGSNSPLHF.

This CDR3 reads CASSPAPSGGETQYF. The CDR3, as DNA: TGTGCCAGCAGCCCAGCCCCTAGCGGGGGGGAGACCCAGTACTTC. This chain links TRBV11-2 with TRBJ2-5; 11 nucleotides match TRBD2. Trimming at V came to 5 bases and at J to 5 bases, leaving 7 bases not matched to a gene. The CDR3 covers 15 residues. Germline V CDR1 and CDR2: SGHAT, FQNNGV.

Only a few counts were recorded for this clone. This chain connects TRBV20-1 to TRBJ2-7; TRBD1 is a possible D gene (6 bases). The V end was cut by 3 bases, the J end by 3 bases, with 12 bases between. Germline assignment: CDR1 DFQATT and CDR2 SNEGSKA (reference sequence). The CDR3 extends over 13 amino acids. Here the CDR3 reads CSASVRGLYEQYF. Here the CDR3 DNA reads TGCAGTGCTAGTGTCAGGGGTCTCTACGAGCAGTACTTC.